This TCR beta chain was found in a study of CD8 T cells in Susac syndrome. Whole-study results and caveats: By the study's own acknowledgment, its TCR sequencing and HLA analysis included relatively few individuals.

Random-hexamer reverse transcription was applied to about 0.5 to 1 ug RNA. MiXCR, run by TCRdb on the immunoSEQ multiplex PCR reads, gives a single entry per CDR3 protein. The sample has some 150,000 distinct CDR3 sequences; approximately 96% are singletons. About this clonotype: Its target is unknown.

The clonotype was recovered from a human donor with Susac syndrome. The specimen sequenced was CD4+ T cells from PBMCs.

DNA for the CDR3: TGCAGTGCTAGTTTGGGATTCTCTGGGGCCAACGTCCTGACTTTC. This translates into CSASLGFSGANVLTF. The chain uses TRBV20-1 and TRBJ2-6; no clear D. This CDR3 has 15 residues. Trimming cost V 3 bases and J 0 bases, with 9 bases left between them. Germline assignment: CDR1 DFQATT and CDR2 SNEGSKA (reference sequence).